What follows are 22 T cell receptor beta chains derived from one specimen sequenced in a study of cytomegalovirus exposure and HLA in healthy donors. The PCR employed 60 Vbeta primers together with 13 Jbeta primers. Sequencing was performed with immunoSEQ multiplex PCR; in TCRdb, only in-frame clones are kept and a portion is missing. The sample includes 40,000 or so clones. Specimen: PBMCs. The receptor source for this set is a male donor in good health and CMV-seronegative.

This sequence joins TRBV10-3 and TRBJ1-5; a possible D gene is TRBD1 (6 bases). Germline CDR1 and CDR2: ENHRY and SYGVKD. Trimming cost V 8 bases and J 6 bases, with 17 bases left between them. The CDR3 extends over 14 amino acids. CDR3 DNA: TGTGCCATCGATAATGAGGGGGGGAGTCAGCCCCAGCATTTT. Residues: CAIDNEGGSQPQHF.

The chain couples TRBV5-1 to TRBJ1-1; 8 bases map to TRBD1. The CDR3 is made up of 14 amino acids. Germline lookup yields CDR1 SGHRS and CDR2 YFSETQ. With V trimmed by 5 bases and J by 6 bases, 9 bases remained unmatched. Written as DNA, the CDR3 is TGCGCCAGCAGGGAACGAGACAGGGGCGCTGAAGCTTTCTTT. It translates to CASRERDRGAEAFF.

CDR3 sequence: CASSYEGANSPLHF. The CDR3 DNA reads as TGTGCCAGCAGTTATGAGGGGGCTAATTCACCCCTCCACTTT. The chain recombines TRBV6-1 with TRBJ1-6; 7 bases align to TRBD1. The CDR3 consists of 14 residues. Germline V CDR1 and CDR2: MNHNS, SASEGT. The V gene end was trimmed by 5 bases and the J gene end by 6 bases; junction bases not matched to a gene: 4.

This chain links TRBV2 with TRBJ2-1; 11 bases are a match to TRBD2. This CDR3 contains 15 residues. V was clipped by 6 bases and J by 3 bases; unmatched bases: 4. Per germline, CDR1 SNHLY and CDR2 FYNNEI. The CDR3 DNA is TGTGCCAGCAGCCCGGGGACTAGCGGCTACAATGAGCAGTTCTTC. This encodes CASSPGTSGYNEQFF.

The chain uses TRBV5-4 and TRBJ2-1, with D unclear. This CDR3 is 14 amino acids long. The germline V and J ends were trimmed by 0 bases and 2 bases, with 6 bases remaining between them. The germline CDR1 and CDR2 sequences are SGHNT and YYREEE (reference sequence). The CDR3 DNA follows: TGTGCCAGCAGCTTGGGGGCCCCCTACAATGAGCAGTTCTTC. This codes for CASSLGAPYNEQFF.

The rearrangement uses TRBV6-5 and TRBJ1-2; D ambiguous. CDR1 is MNHEY, CDR2 SVGAGI, per germline. V lost 0 bases to trimming and J lost 4 bases, with 9 bases between them. CDR3 size: 14 residues. CDR3 coding DNA: TGTGCCAGCAGTTACTCTCGACTGGGCTATGGCTACACCTTC. Translation: CASSYSRLGYGYTF.

The gene calls are TRBV29-1 and TRBJ1-3; D is undetermined. There are 13 residues in the CDR3. Germline V gene lookup returns CDR1 SQVTM and CDR2 ANQGSEA. Between the trimmed V and J ends, which lost 6 bases and 4 bases, there was a span of 13 bases. The DNA for the CDR3 is TGCAGCGTCGGTCGGGGTACGGGAAACACCATATATTTT. Encoded protein: CSVGRGTGNTIYF.

The chain joins TRBV10-2 to TRBJ1-2; 8 nucleotides line up with TRBD1. V was clipped by 10 bases and J by 5 bases; unmatched bases: 3. CDR1 is WSHSY and CDR2 is SAAADI in the germline V gene. The CDR3 is made up of 11 amino acids. CDR3 bases: TGCGCCACACAGGGGGATTATGGCTACACCTTC. Translated, it gives CATQGDYGYTF.

The chain has TRBV4-1 and TRBJ1-1; D uncertain. Germline CDR1 MGHRA, CDR2 YSYEKL. Trimming took 4 bases from V and 2 from J, leaving 14 bases between them. The CDR3 is 15 amino acids. CDR3 in amino acids: CASSLAPSTNTEAFF. CDR3 DNA: TGCGCCAGCAGCCTAGCCCCCAGCACCAACACTGAAGCTTTCTTT.

The CDR3 nucleotides are TGTGCCAGCAGCTTCGGACAGGGAAGGGGCTATGGCTACACCTTC. Translated, it gives CASSFGQGRGYGYTF. The V gene is TRBV7-9, the J gene TRBJ1-2, with TRBD1 identical over 8 bases. There are 15 residues in the CDR3. The germline V gene has CDR1 SEHNR and CDR2 FQNEAQ (reference sequence). V lost 3 bases, J lost 4 bases, and 7 bases stayed unmatched.

The gene calls are TRBV5-1 and TRBJ2-5; 7 bases are a match to TRBD2. Trimming cost V 0 bases and J 5 bases; bases outside gene matches: 4. The germline CDR1 and CDR2 sequences are SGHRS and YFSETQ. This CDR3 has 14 amino acids. The CDR3: CASSLVGEGETQYF. The CDR3 nucleotides are TGCGCCAGCAGCTTGGTGGGGGAGGGTGAGACCCAGTACTTC.

This clone is classed as medium-sized (0.01 to 0.1%) by frequency. The chain recombines TRBV4-1 with TRBJ1-1; 9 bases match TRBD1. Losses at the gene ends were 3 bases for V and 5 bases for J; bases not matched to a gene: 7. From germline, CDR1 is MGHRA and CDR2 YSYEKL. CDR3 length: 15 amino acids. The CDR3 region has the DNA TGCGCCAGCAGCCATACCCCCGGGACAGGGACTGAAGCTTTCTTT. Amino acid sequence: CASSHTPGTGTEAFF.

J is TRBJ2-1 and V is TRBV12-5; a possible D gene is TRBD2 (5 bases). The V gene lost 3 bases and the J gene lost 2 bases, with 8 bases spanning the gap. The length of the CDR3 is 14 residues. CDR1 is LGHNT and CDR2 is FRNRAP in the germline V gene. The CDR3 DNA reads as TGTGCTAGTGGTTTCCTAGCCGCCTACAATGAGCAGTTCTTC. Its translation is CASGFLAAYNEQFF.

The genes are TRBV4-1 and TRBJ1-5, with TRBD1 identical over 9 bases. V was clipped by 2 bases and J by 2 bases; unmatched bases: 4. The CDR3 extends over 16 amino acids. Germline V gives CDR1 MGHRA, CDR2 YSYEKL. CDR3 sequence: CASSQFWDRGNQPQHF. The CDR3 bases are TGCGCCAGCAGCCAATTCTGGGACAGGGGCAATCAGCCCCAGCATTTT.

V usage is TRBV5-6 and J usage is TRBJ2-7; no firm D call. Trimming removed 4 bases at V and 3 bases at J, with 8 bases between. The germline CDR1 and CDR2 sequences are SGHDT and YYEEEE. There are 12 residues in the CDR3. CDR3: CASSALNYEQYF. The DNA for the CDR3 is TGTGCCAGCAGCGCGTTGAACTACGAGCAGTACTTC.

This chain uses TRBV7-2 with TRBJ1-1, with 7 bases fitting TRBD1. V was clipped by 5 bases and J by 6 bases; unmatched bases: 12. The CDR3 covers 15 residues. Germline values: CDR1 SGHTA, CDR2 FQGNSA. CDR3 sequence reads: CASSPRTGSRAEAFF. CDR3 DNA sequence: TGTGCCAGCAGCCCCCGGACAGGCTCTAGGGCTGAAGCTTTCTTT.

The chain links TRBV5-1 to TRBJ1-1; TRBD1 agrees at 7 bases. The V and J ends lost 1 base and 5 bases, in that order; junction bases with no gene match: 8. The CDR3 contains 15 residues. Germline CDR1 SGHRS, CDR2 YFSETQ. CDR3 in amino acids: CASSLRDRVGTEAFF. The CDR3 DNA follows: TGCGCCAGCAGCTTGCGCGACAGGGTGGGGACTGAAGCTTTCTTT. Looking up the rest from reference TRBV5-1 and TRBJ1-1 gives the full variable domain: KAGVTQTPRYLIKTRGQQVTLSCSPISGHRSVSWYQQTPGQGLQFLFEYFSETQRNKGNFPGRFSGRQFSNSRSEMNVSTLELGDSALYLCASSLRDRVGTEAFFGQGTRLTVV.

V gene TRBV27 combines with J gene TRBJ2-7; D gene unclear. This CDR3 contains 15 residues. Trimming stripped 0 bases from V and 7 bases from J, with 16 bases between. Germline CDR1 MNHEY, CDR2 SMNVEV (reference sequence). CDR3 residues: CASSLSFQTKAEQYF. The DNA for the CDR3 is TGTGCCAGCAGTTTATCGTTCCAGACAAAGGCAGAGCAGTACTTC.

The chain uses TRBV5-1 and TRBJ1-1, with 9 bases that match TRBD1. The ends lost 3 bases at V and 5 bases at J; junction bases unmatched: 11. The germline V gene encodes CDR1 SGHRS and CDR2 YFSETQ. The CDR3 is made up of 16 amino acids. CDR3 protein: CASSSAAGTGWTEAFF. CDR3 coding DNA: TGCGCCAGCAGCTCTGCCGCCGGGACAGGGTGGACTGAAGCTTTCTTT.

The V call is TRBV27, the J call TRBJ1-1; D unclear. Germline V CDR1 and CDR2: MNHEY, SMNVEV (reference sequence). The CDR3 loop spans 14 amino acids. Trimming stripped 7 bases from V and 2 bases from J, with 14 bases between. The CDR3 protein is CASIMSAGNTEAFF. For the CDR3, the DNA is TGTGCCAGCATAATGTCCGCAGGCAACACTGAAGCTTTCTTT.

The chain uses TRBV7-8 and TRBJ1-2, with D possibly being TRBD1 (6 bases). Germline-derived CDR1 and CDR2 are SGHVS and FQNEAQ. The CDR3 consists of 13 residues. V was shortened by 1 base and J by 3 bases, with 6 bases between the two germline ends. The CDR3 DNA reads TGTGCCAGCAGCTTAGACAGGGACTATGGCTACACCTTC. It codes for CASSLDRDYGYTF. Looking up the rest from reference TRBV7-8 and TRBJ1-2 gives the full variable domain: GAGVSQSPRYKVAKRGQDVALRCDPISGHVSLFWYQQALGQGPEFLTYFQNEAQLDKSGLPSDRFFAERPEGSVSTLKIQRTQQEDSAVYLCASSLDRDYGYTFGSGTRLTVV.

The V gene is TRBV28, the J gene TRBJ2-3; tentative D call: TRBD2 (5 bases). Germline loops: CDR1 MDHEN, CDR2 SYDVKM. The CDR3 has 15 residues. V lost 1 base to trimming and J lost 6 bases, with 14 bases between them. The CDR3 spells CASSLSERWVDTQYF. The CDR3 bases are TGTGCCAGCAGTTTATCTGAGCGGTGGGTGGATACGCAGTATTTT. The variable domain in full, completed from reference TRBV28 and TRBJ2-3, reads DVKVTQSSRYLVKRTGEKVFLECVQDMDHENMFWYRQDPGLGLRLIYFSYDVKMKEKGDIPEGYSVSREKKERFSLILESASTNQTSMYLCASSLSERWVDTQYFGPGTRLTVL.